The entry below describes one T cell receptor (beta chain). This sample stems from a study of control samples from healthy donors and cancer patients. TCRdb keeps only in-frame clones here, not all; method: immunoSEQ multiplex PCR. Of roughly 130,000 clones listed, just over 90% are singletons. The CDR3 is made up of 18 amino acids. V lost 0 bases, J lost 4 bases, and 19 bases lay in between. Germline CDR1 is MNHNS and CDR2 is SASEGT. This chain links TRBV6-1 with TRBJ1-3, with a tentative D call TRBD1 (5 bases). The sequencing input was PBMCs. The origin of this receptor is a man aged 45 to 65 with head and neck cancer. Here the CDR3 reads CASSEAYGRLGDGNTIYF. The CDR3, as DNA: TGTGCCAGCAGTGAAGCGTACGGTCGATTGGGGGACGGAAACACCATATATTTT.